This T cell receptor beta chain is drawn from a study of blood T cell repertoires in COVID-19 (dated by TCRdb to between 2020 and 2021). For context, the study as a whole: Samples covering the acute and convalescent phases of COVID-19 were provided by collaborators in the United States, Italy and Spain. The material from the prospective study consisted of cDNA or gDNA derived from T cells, B-cell-depleted T cells, or PBMCs. Subjects who had been exposed to COVID-19, were actively infected with it, or had recovered from it provided the deeply sampled blood TCRbeta repertoires that made up the dataset. A freely available public database, intended as a resource for researchers studying the immune response to SARS-CoV-2, is where the repertoires were released. The samples were drawn from the first 160 participants of the ongoing ImmuneRACE study and from 1,254 subjects provided by 6 global collaborators. Sample metadata almost always included a de-identified subject ID, COVID-19 status, age in years and sex. Where available, HLA class I and class II types were obtained from metadata supplied by the sample provider rather than from assay-based typing.

Study-level results and caveats: The amount of clinical and demographic metadata varied by source and participant and was provided uncurated.

Regarding this clone: Its recognized antigen is unknown. Base quality data are lacking; no much larger clone is found one base away.

TCRbeta CDR3 regions were amplified from genomic DNA using the immunoSEQ Assay, a bias-controlled multiplex PCR. The study's own analysis went as follows. The number of nucleated cells in each sample was estimated from the amplification of reference gene primers within the assay. Sequence reads were collapsed and filtered to measure the absolute abundance of every unique TCRbeta CDR3 rearrangement. Productive Simpson clonality was computed per sample as the square root of Simpson's diversity index over productive rearrangements. Drawn from immuneACCESS, this table holds only the in-frame rearrangements with V and J called that TCRdb kept. Clones are partly lost; checked studies trace under half to an unresolved V gene and leave the rest unexplained. V and J calls and clone size follow that table, whereas D and trimming were derived from the DNA. The sample profile shows 200,000 to 250,000 clones; roughly 84% of them were found once. Roughly 19% of the sample is in the top ten clones.

Its CDR3 holds 15 amino acids, cysteine through phenylalanine. Only the CDR3 part of the read is kept: 45 bases, read in frame from the first base. In the germline V gene, CDR1 corresponds to MNHEY and CDR2 to SVGAGI. After removal of 6 bases from V and 2 bases from J, the junction retains 7 bases not matched to a gene. One collaborating source in Seattle enrolled patients while the patients were actively infected and followed the patients over time throughout the course of disease. Whole blood was collected in K2EDTA tubes by collaborating institutions according to the institutions' own protocols. Collaborator samples were shipped for TCRbeta analysis as frozen whole blood, isolated PBMCs, or DNA extracted from either sample type.

Input material: peripheral blood. The rearrangement combines TRBV6-5 with TRBJ2-1, with TRBD1 identical over 7 junction bases. This TCR derives from a middle-aged man with COVID-19, enrolled during active disease. In nucleotide form, the sequence is TGTGCCAGCAGCGAGACAGGGATGACCTACAATGAGCAGTTCTTC. Translated, it reads CASSETGMTYNEQFF.